A single TCR beta chain is shown here with its context. The antigen remains unidentified. With 60 Vbeta and 13 Jbeta primers, the PCR was carried out. This table comes from immunoSEQ multiplex PCR, and its TCRdb copy is limited to in-frame clones, with some not included. The table shows around 41,000 clones, with almost 70% occurring only once. The sample is drawn from a study of cytomegalovirus exposure and HLA in healthy donors. Overall study results and limits: Reportedly, a later analysis found an Asian-associated ancestry cluster had fewer N-insertions than the roughly 670-donor mean. Later, an analysis showed that TCR beta chains associated with HLA were more clonally expanded than others that were equally common. Donor immune exposure was known only as CMV serostatus. The majority of CMV-associated TCR beta chains were reported as apparently HLA-restricted in a later analysis.

Germline CDR1 is GTSNPN and CDR2 is SVGIG (reference sequence). CDR3 length: 15 residues. The J segment lost 6 bases and the V segment lost 4 bases, leaving 11 bases of the junction unmatched. The sequenced sample consisted of PBMCs. V usage is TRBV30 and J usage is TRBJ2-1, with 8 bases that match TRBD2. The receptor was derived from a man in his forties in good health and CMV-seronegative. The CDR3 spells CAWNLGTRSSNEQFF. The CDR3 DNA sequence: TGTGCCTGGAATCTCGGGACTAGAAGTTCCAATGAGCAGTTCTTC.